Below, one TCR beta chain is given with its context. This sample was taken from a study of blood T cell repertoires in COVID-19. CDR3 length equals 13 residues. V dropped 0 bases and J dropped 9 bases, with 12 bases sitting between them. Germline loops: CDR1 SGHRS, CDR2 YFSETQ. How the authors handled the data: How many nucleated cells were present was estimated from reference gene primer amplification. The table came from immunoSEQ multiplex PCR; TCRdb's copy has only in-frame clones and leaves some out. V, J and clone size derive from that table, while D and trimming were established from the DNA sequence. The table shows roughly 330,000 clones, with roughly 90% occurring only once.

Sample: peripheral blood. This clonotype originated in a man in his late teens or twenties who had recovered from COVID-19. The chain couples TRBV5-1 to TRBJ1-2; the D gene is possibly TRBD1 (6 bases). This CDR3 reads CASSLATGTRYTF. CDR3 nucleotides: TGCGCCAGCAGCTTGGCAACAGGGACGCGCTACACCTTC.